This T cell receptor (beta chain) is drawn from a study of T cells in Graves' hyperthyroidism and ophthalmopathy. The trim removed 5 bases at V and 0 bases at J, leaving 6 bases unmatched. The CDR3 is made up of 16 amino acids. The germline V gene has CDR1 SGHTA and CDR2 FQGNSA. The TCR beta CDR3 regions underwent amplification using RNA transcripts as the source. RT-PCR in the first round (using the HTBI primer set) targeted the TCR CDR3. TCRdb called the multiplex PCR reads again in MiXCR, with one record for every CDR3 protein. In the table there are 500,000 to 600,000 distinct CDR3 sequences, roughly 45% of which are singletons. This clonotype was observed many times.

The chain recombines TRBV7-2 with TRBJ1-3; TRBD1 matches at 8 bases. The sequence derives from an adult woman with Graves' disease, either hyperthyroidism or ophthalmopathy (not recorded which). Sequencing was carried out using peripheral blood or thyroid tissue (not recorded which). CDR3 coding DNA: TGTGCCAGCAGCCCAGGGGGCGCGGGCTCTGGAAACACCATATATTTT. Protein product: CASSPGGAGSGNTIYF.